This TCR beta chain was profiled in a study of blood T cells in healthy people across ages. The study's findings and limits: Strong correlation linked observed beta diversity and percent naive T cells.

Together with a sample-barcoded 5' primer, a J-beta primer mix was included in a second PCR lasting about 7 to 11 cycles. Each sample provided no less than 3 million CDR3-containing paired-end reads. TCRdb ran MiXCR on the 5' RACE reads and lists one entry per CDR3 protein. The sample has 500,000 to 550,000 distinct CDR3 sequences, about 24% seen once. Healthy Caucasian individuals from Russia aged about 6 to 90 were enrolled as donors. Per germline, CDR1 MDHEN and CDR2 SYDVKM. V was shortened by 2 bases and J by 1 base, with 11 bases between the two germline ends. This CDR3 spans 15 amino acids. In this sample, this clonotype turned up a few times. Antigen unknown. The same data also contributed to another study, on T cells of mothers and their children.

This rearrangement joins TRBV28 to TRBJ2-5, with a possible D match to TRBD1 (5 bases). This receptor was identified in a boy aged 10-17 years in good health. Specimen: blood. CDR3 bases: TGTGCCAGCAGTTTAAGGGGCTTCGGCCAAGAGACCCAGTACTTC. This sequence encodes CASSLRGFGQETQYF. Based on the CDR3 plus reference TRBV28 and TRBJ2-5, the full variable domain is DVKVTQSSRYLVKRTGEKVFLECVQDMDHENMFWYRQDPGLGLRLIYFSYDVKMKEKGDIPEGYSVSREKKERFSLILESASTNQTSMYLCASSLRGFGQETQYFGPGTRLLVL.